The rows below give T cell receptor beta chains drawn from one sample of a study of blood T cell repertoires in COVID-19. Produced via immunoSEQ multiplex PCR; TCRdb's table is partial and in-frame only. The table has about 59,000 clones, approximately 92% seen once. The specimen was peripheral blood. The receptors shown here come from a man older than 75 with acute or convalescent COVID-19. The CDR3 runs from the conserved cysteine through the conserved F or W. D genes are given only for firm matches. Where a row states a size, it is once, few, many or the class of an expanded clone; other rows omit it.

v_gene	d_gene	len	abundance	j_gene	CDR3aa	CDR3nt
TRBV7-9	TRBD1	17	-	TRBJ1-3	CASSLRTGSNSGNTIYF	TGTGCCAGCAGCCTACGGACAGGGTCGAACTCTGGAAACACCATATATTTT
TRBV27	TRBD1	14	-	TRBJ1-2	CASSPTGGVHGYTF	TGTGCCAGCAGTCCAACAGGGGGCGTTCATGGCTACACCTTC
TRBV9	-	14	-	TRBJ2-5	CASSVAGSQETQYF	TGTGCCAGCAGCGTAGCGGGGAGTCAAGAGACCCAGTACTTC
TRBV5-4	-	14	-	TRBJ2-2	CASSLNRRGGELFF	TGTGCCAGCAGCTTGAACAGAAGGGGTGGGGAGCTGTTTTTT
TRBV5-1	TRBD1	17	-	TRBJ1-4	CASSFSPRTGSNEKLFF	TGCGCCAGCAGCTTTTCTCCTCGGACAGGGTCTAATGAAAAACTGTTTTTT
TRBV30	-	15	-	TRBJ1-5	CAWSIRGLIDQPQHF	TGTGCCTGGAGTATTCGAGGGCTGATCGATCAGCCCCAGCATTTT
TRBV6-2/TRBV6-3	-	17	-	TRBJ2-5	CASSYPLASSGGETQYF	TGTGCCAGCAGTTACCCTCTCGCGAGTAGCGGAGGAGAGACCCAGTACTTC
TRBV7-2	-	15	-	TRBJ1-3	CASSLFSGTGNTIYF	TGTGCCAGCAGCTTATTTTCAGGGACTGGAAACACCATATATTTT
TRBV19	TRBD1	14	-	TRBJ2-2	CASSIQQGAGELFF	TGTGCCAGTAGTATACAACAGGGGGCCGGGGAGCTGTTTTTT
TRBV30	-	12	-	TRBJ2-3	CAWSAQTDTQYF	TGTGCCTGGAGTGCACAGACAGATACGCAGTATTTT
TRBV18	TRBD1	13	few	TRBJ2-7	CASSGTGPHEQYF	TGTGCCAGCTCGGGGACAGGGCCGCACGAGCAGTACTTC
TRBV6-5	-	15	many	TRBJ2-7	CASSFDTSSSHEQYF	TGTGCCAGCAGTTTTGACACATCCTCTTCCCACGAGCAGTACTTC
TRBV6-5	TRBD1	14	-	TRBJ1-2	CASSRDRDSSGYTF	TGTGCCAGCAGTAGGGACAGGGATTCTAGTGGCTACACCTTC
TRBV19	-	15	-	TRBJ1-4	CASSRSGSPNEKLFF	TGTGCCAGTAGTCGCTCCGGGAGCCCTAATGAAAAACTGTTTTTT
TRBV5-1	TRBD2	16	-	TRBJ2-3	CASSLGAGGRVNTQYF	TGCGCCAGCAGCTTGGGAGCGGGGGGGCGTGTAAATACGCAGTATTTT
TRBV9	-	14	few	TRBJ1-2	CASSEGGSVDGYTF	TGTGCCAGCAGCGAGGGAGGTAGCGTCGATGGCTACACCTTC
TRBV5-1	TRBD1	18	once	TRBJ2-1	CASSLTGGSRSGSGRQFF	TGCGCCAGCAGCTTAACAGGGGGATCGAGGAGCGGGTCTGGACGGCAGTTCTTC
TRBV29-1	-	14	once	TRBJ2-6	CSVEGGSGANVLTF	TGCAGCGTTGAAGGAGGGTCTGGGGCCAACGTCCTGACTTTC
TRBV29-1	TRBD1	12	-	TRBJ2-7	CSVGGQGKEQYF	TGCAGCGTTGGGGGACAGGGTAAAGAGCAGTACTTC
TRBV18	TRBD1	15	once	TRBJ1-3	CASSPDRLSGNTIYF	TGTGCCAGCTCACCGGACAGGCTCTCTGGAAACACCATATATTTT
TRBV19	-	14	-	TRBJ2-3	CASRNRGITDTQYF	TGTGCCAGTAGGAATCGGGGGATCACAGATACGCAGTATTTT
TRBV6-2/TRBV6-3	TRBD2	14	-	TRBJ2-7	CASSSSGGLYEQYF	TGTGCCAGCAGTTCTAGCGGGGGGTTGTACGAGCAGTACTTC
TRBV7-8	-	16	-	TRBJ1-5	CASSPDGVYGNQPQHF	TGTGCCAGCAGCCCCGACGGAGTATACGGCAATCAGCCCCAGCATTTT
TRBV6-2/TRBV6-3	TRBD2	15	-	TRBJ2-3	CASSLSGANTDTQYF	TGTGCCAGCAGCTTAAGCGGGGCGAACACAGATACGCAGTATTTT
TRBV9	-	15	-	TRBJ2-3	CASSVVTGGPDTQYF	TGTGCCAGCAGCGTAGTAACGGGGGGCCCTGATACGCAGTATTTT
TRBV9	TRBD1	13	-	TRBJ1-5	CASSPDRGQPQHF	TGTGCCAGCAGCCCGGACAGGGGTCAGCCCCAGCATTTT
TRBV5-1	TRBD2	17	-	TRBJ2-1	CASSLLAGGTNYNEQFF	TGCGCCAGCAGCTTACTAGCGGGGGGCACCAACTACAATGAGCAGTTCTTC
TRBV6-5	TRBD1	16	-	TRBJ1-2	CASSYDQGASRTGYTF	TGTGCCAGCAGTTACGACCAGGGGGCGTCAAGAACGGGCTACACCTTC
TRBV13	TRBD2	18	-	TRBJ2-3	CASSFTRLAGVSTDTQYF	TGTGCCAGCAGCTTCACAAGACTAGCGGGGGTCTCCACAGATACGCAGTATTTT
TRBV9	TRBD1	13	once	TRBJ1-2	CASSARGRGGYTF	TGTGCCAGCAGCGCCAGGGGGCGGGGTGGCTACACCTTC
TRBV29-1	-	13	once	TRBJ2-7	CSVAGQPTYEQYF	TGCAGCGTTGCGGGACAACCCACCTACGAGCAGTACTTC
TRBV5-1	-	15	-	TRBJ2-5	CASSPTGGLRETQYF	TGCGCCAGCAGCCCCACTGGGGGACTGCGAGAGACCCAGTACTTC
TRBV10-3	-	14	-	TRBJ2-7	CATSVGQNSYEQYF	TGTGCCACCTCGGTAGGACAGAACTCCTACGAGCAGTACTTC
TRBV7-9	-	16	-	TRBJ2-3	CASSPDRDTLTDTQYF	TGTGCCAGCAGCCCGGACCGGGACACCCTCACAGATACGCAGTATTTT
TRBV27	TRBD1	17	once	TRBJ1-1	CASSLSWGGQGAVRAFF	TGTGCCAGCAGTTTATCGTGGGGGGGACAGGGGGCGGTAAGAGCTTTCTTT
TRBV3-1/TRBV3-2	-	13	once	TRBJ1-2	CASSQGQFYGYTF	TGTGCCAGCAGCCAGGGGCAGTTCTATGGCTACACCTTC
TRBV6-6	TRBD1	15	-	TRBJ1-5	CASEFGTDSNQPQHF	TGTGCCAGCGAATTTGGGACAGATAGCAATCAGCCCCAGCATTTT
TRBV5-1	-	14	-	TRBJ2-7	CASSLEIRIYEQYF	TGCGCCAGCAGCTTGGAAATCAGAATCTACGAGCAGTACTTC
TRBV24-1	TRBD1	19	once	TRBJ2-1	CATSDPPGQGRPSYNEQFF	TGTGCCACCAGTGACCCCCCGGGACAGGGGCGACCTTCCTACAATGAGCAGTTCTTC
TRBV5-1	-	16	-	TRBJ1-1	CASSLLSGGRLTEAFF	TGCGCCAGCAGCTTGTTGTCGGGGGGGCGGCTCACTGAAGCTTTCTTT
TRBV30	TRBD2	12	-	TRBJ2-1	CAGGLAHNEQFF	TGTGCCGGCGGACTAGCCCACAATGAGCAGTTCTTC
TRBV23-1	TRBD1	17	-	TRBJ2-5	CASSQEPGTGRTETQYF	TGCGCCAGCAGTCAAGAACCCGGGACAGGGAGGACAGAGACCCAGTACTTC
TRBV9	TRBD2	15	once	TRBJ2-7	CASSVELAGTYEQYF	TGTGCCAGCAGCGTAGAGCTAGCGGGGACCTACGAGCAGTACTTC
TRBV5-4	TRBD2	16	-	TRBJ2-5	CASSSASGAKQETQYF	TGTGCCAGCAGCTCCGCTAGCGGGGCGAAGCAAGAGACCCAGTACTTC
TRBV5-5	-	15	-	TRBJ1-1	CASSWVTGPNTEAFF	TGTGCCAGCAGCTGGGTGACAGGACCGAACACTGAAGCTTTCTTT
TRBV2	-	15	few	TRBJ2-7	CASVFDRPSSYEQYF	TGTGCCAGTGTATTTGACAGGCCTTCCTCCTACGAGCAGTACTTC
TRBV30	-	13	once	TRBJ1-5	CAWSPGGTQPQHF	TGTGCCTGGAGTCCGGGGGGAACTCAGCCCCAGCATTTT
TRBV5-1	-	16	-	TRBJ1-3	CASSLGFESSGNTIYF	TGCGCCAGCAGCTTGGGGTTCGAGAGCTCTGGAAACACCATATATTTT
TRBV5-1	-	13	-	TRBJ1-1	CASRGREDTEAFF	TGCGCCAGCCGGGGCAGGGAGGACACTGAAGCTTTCTTT
TRBV27	TRBD1	14	-	TRBJ1-5	CASSLQGAHQPQHF	TGTGCCAGCAGTTTGCAGGGGGCTCATCAGCCCCAGCATTTT
TRBV14	-	12	-	TRBJ1-1	CASSPSQGEAFF	TGTGCCAGCAGCCCCTCACAGGGAGAAGCTTTCTTT